This T cell receptor beta chain originates from a study of cytomegalovirus exposure and HLA in healthy donors (dated by TCRdb to 2016 to 2017). Study-wide context: According to an earlier analysis of 587 of the donors, about 179 million T cells yielded 95 million to 140 million unique TCR beta sequences and roughly 280 Gb of sequence data. Typing coverage varied by locus: roughly 629-630 donors for A, B, C, DRB1 and DQB1; approximately 520 for DQA1; 600 to 610 for DPA1; under 490 for DPB1. An earlier analysis of 587 of the donors applied high-throughput TCR beta sequencing to assess whether each TCR beta V gene segment acted as functional or pseudogenic. Five DR-DQ haplotypes were treated as single units for association and clustering because of strong linkage in the cohort. All discovery cohort repertoires had been generated using a single sequencing platform. Donor age, sex, ethnicity and CMV serostatus were collected together with the repertoire data. About 310 gigabases of sequencing data and approximately 84 million unique TCR sequences were included in an early release covering about 600 HLA-typed donors. A later genetic analysis used genome-wide SNP genotypes for about 55% of the 666 donors, treating that subset as a discovery cohort. To study patterns of TCR occurrence, a later analysis re-analyzed previously published TCR beta repertoires from 700 or so donors and added high-resolution HLA genotyping. To predict cytomegalovirus infection status, the study brought together high-throughput TCR immunosequencing, statistical association of individual TCRs with disease status, and machine learning. Both class I and class II loci were covered by HLA typing, at four-digit resolution. Among the 398 genotyped donors, about 85% belonged to the genetic ancestry cluster associated with self-reported Caucasian donors. Besides the first cohort of hundreds of subjects, a separate validation cohort made up of over 95 different subjects was used. Using immunosequencing, the study profiled T cell repertoires from about 650 subjects and related those repertoires to cytomegalovirus serostatus. The study aimed to test whether cataloging public T cell receptors could reveal signatures of past pathogen exposure. The later analysis used no new phenotypic data to find candidate immune exposures, relying instead on TCR beta sequences and their occurrence across donors. On average, roughly 240,000 unique TCR beta nucleotide sequences were sequenced per donor among fewer than 500 genotyped donors of the cohort, with roughly 18% of those sequences being non-productive. Here is what the overall study found, with its caveats: Linkage disequilibrium might explain the correlated functional status among segregating V segments, but an unknown experimental factor could not be excluded. Most CMV-associated TCR beta chains appeared to be HLA-restricted in a later analysis, and the HLA associations seemed to be driven largely by CMV exposure. The 87-base-pair reads could not distinguish some IMGT-functional V segments, including TRBV6-2 and TRBV6-3, so those segments were excluded. In an earlier analysis of under 600 of the donors, most TCR beta V segments were observed in productive rearrangements about 87% or about 30% of the time, broadly matching IMGT annotations. A later analysis reported that several top co-occurrence clusters appeared linked to parvovirus B19, influenza, CMV and Epstein-Barr virus. This cohort had only TCR beta chains sequenced, and the lack of alpha or paired-chain data limited which features could be detected. Because counts were too low, about 15 rarely observed V segments, including chromosome 9 orphons, were left out of the earlier analysis of 500 to 650 of the donors. A cluster of highly shared sequence variants was judged likely to be a technical artifact of the sequencing pipeline. The classifier was reported to diagnose cytomegalovirus status with high specificity and sensitivity in both the original and validation cohorts. Compared with equally common non-associated chains, HLA-associated TCR beta chains in a later analysis were more clonally expanded and had lower generation probabilities. A later genetic analysis reported fewer N-insertions in productive TCRs among donors in an Asian-associated ancestry cluster than the roughly 620-donor mean. A further reported finding was that TCR beta sequences accurately predicted the HLA-A and HLA-B alleles for most subjects in the first cohort. At a false discovery rate of 0.05, a later analysis linked around 15,000 TCR beta sequences to specific HLA alleles. Because HLA typing was unavailable for some donors at each locus, only the typed subset was used in association tests. A later genetic analysis associated a missense DCLRE1C variant with V-gene and J-gene trimming of TCR beta chains, and an independent cohort replicated the association. In a later analysis, the rate of TCR association differed among HLA loci, with DRB1 alleles having the most associated TCRs and HLA-C alleles having the fewest. CMV serostatus was the only immune exposure information available for the cohort. When HLA alleles, especially DR and DQ, strongly co-occurred, attributing TCR associations to individual alleles was difficult. The authors suggested that the approach could potentially be generalized to other disease states and immunological phenotypes. A few of the identified cytomegalovirus-associated TCR beta chains were confirmed in vitro to be specific for cytomegalovirus antigens. Most TCR sequences were seen in very few donors, while some public TCRs were found in many individuals. Presence/absence analyses assumed roughly uniform sequencing depth across donors, an assumption that may not hold. A total of fewer than 200 TCR beta chains were listed by the study as associated with cytomegalovirus.

Note on this clone: It has no known antigen specificity. No quality values exist for individual bases; no much larger clone is one base distant.

CDR1 and CDR2 are drawn from the germline V gene: SGHTA, FQGNSA. From its cysteine to its phenylalanine, the CDR3 spans 15 amino acids. The read is trimmed to its CDR3 DNA, 45 bases read in frame from base 1. V trim: 2 bases; J trim: 6 bases; unmatched bases: 3. The cohort consisted of 666 healthy bone marrow donors. At the time of sampling, all cohort members were nominally healthy, though unrecorded immune exposures were likely present. The donor was CMV seronegative and was included in the group of over 300 seronegative cohort members. A peripheral blood sample was collected from each donor, and TCR beta sequencing was performed on peripheral blood mononuclear cells. The Qiagen DNeasy Blood Extraction Kit was used to extract genomic DNA from the blood cell samples. The library came from the immunoSEQ multiplex PCR assay. The multiplex PCR relied on a mix of 60 forward primers for TCR Vbeta segments and 13 reverse primers for TCR Jbeta segments. The CDR3 region of rearranged TCR beta genes was amplified from genomic DNA with a multiplex PCR assay. The Illumina HiSeq System was used to sequence the amplified TCR beta libraries as 87-base-pair reads. The source study handled its data this way. In a later analysis, 80 million or so unique TCR beta chains were counted across the roughly 670 repertoires, and roughly 11 million of these chains were shared by at least two donors. A nearest-neighbor algorithm error-corrected the raw reads and collapsed the reads into unique sequences, merging closely related sequences to remove PCR and sequencing errors. V, D and J gene segments were assigned by aligning CDR3 sequences to IMGT reference sequences. For a sequence to be retained, at least a six-nucleotide match to both a V gene segment and a J gene segment was required. A rearrangement was called productive if the CDR3 had no stop codons and remained in frame with V and J, and every other rearrangement was called non-productive. CDR3 was defined according to IMGT convention as the region running from the second conserved V-encoded cysteine to the conserved J-encoded phenylalanine. The earlier analysis of about 590 of the donors excluded sequences that lacked an unambiguous match to a single V gene segment. In an earlier analysis of several hundred of the donors, V segments were called functional above 56.7% productive rearrangements and were called segregating when the between-donor standard deviation exceeded 5%. A statistical classification framework was developed to diagnose cytomegalovirus status using the catalog of TCR beta chain sequences. A later analysis assigned V and J genes by comparing TCR nucleotide sequences with IMGT/GENE-DB human TR gene sequences. A later analysis assigned CDR3 sequences and most-parsimonious VDJ recombination scenarios with the TCRdist pipeline. In a later analysis, each TCR beta chain was defined by its CDR3 amino acid sequence together with its V-gene family, and reads lacking a unique V-gene family were excluded. To address suspected cross-contamination and a sequencing artifact, a later analysis removed a few hundred highly shared, low-generation-probability nucleotide sequences. A later analysis calculated a clonal expansion index for each public chain from normalized within-repertoire ranks of inferred template counts. In a later analysis, generation probabilities were computed using a VDJ recombination model fitted to out-of-frame rearrangements, and the results were checked against IGoR. A later analysis scored TCR-TCR, TCR-HLA and TCR-CMV co-occurrence with hypergeometric tests, applying a repertoire-size bias correction to TCR pairs. In a later analysis, false discovery rates were estimated by permuting HLA or CMV assignments 20 times. In a later analysis, co-occurring TCRs were grouped using DBSCAN, with TCRdist sequence similarity added in when clustering inside HLA-allele-positive subsets. For co-occurrence clustering, repertoires with fewer than 30,000 or more than 120,000 public chains were excluded, along with about five repertoires with anomalous nucleotide sharing. Not all clones reach the TCRdb copy of this immuneACCESS table, which keeps in-frame sequences only. Checked studies attribute under half of the gap to unresolved V genes and leave the rest unexplained. Clonal size and the V and J genes are those of that table, whereas D and trimming came from the DNA. For this sample the table gives about 140,000 clones, of which roughly 77% were detected only once. 2.5% to 3.5% of the sample comes from the top ten.

The sequence joins TRBV7-2 to TRBJ2-1, with 11 bases in between that match TRBD2. Sequencing input: PBMCs. The TCR was taken from a female donor in good health and CMV-seronegative. Here the CDR3 is given as CASSLKTSGTNEQFF. The sequenced DNA: TGTGCCAGCAGCTTAAAGACTAGCGGGACCAATGAGCAGTTCTTC.